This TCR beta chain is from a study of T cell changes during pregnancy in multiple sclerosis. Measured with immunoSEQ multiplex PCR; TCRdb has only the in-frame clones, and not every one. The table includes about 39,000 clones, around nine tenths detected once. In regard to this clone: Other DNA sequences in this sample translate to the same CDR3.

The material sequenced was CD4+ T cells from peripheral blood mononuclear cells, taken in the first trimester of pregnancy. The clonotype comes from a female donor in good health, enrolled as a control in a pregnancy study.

The CDR3 sequence is CASSLSQVRSPLHF. In nucleotides, the CDR3 is TGTGCCAGCAGTTTATCGCAGGTTCGTTCGCCCCTCCACTTT. The chain uses TRBV27 and TRBJ1-6; D call uncertain. The CDR3 has 14 amino acids. Between the trimmed V and J ends, which lost 0 bases and 13 bases, there was a span of 13 bases. Germline-derived CDR1 and CDR2 are MNHEY and SMNVEV (reference sequence).